This TCR beta chain derives from a study of blood T cell repertoires in COVID-19. The table came from immunoSEQ multiplex PCR; TCRdb's copy has only in-frame clones and leaves some out. The sample shows some 130,000 clones, 75% to 90% of them seen only once. Germline loops: CDR1 LGHDT, CDR2 YNNKEL (reference sequence). The CDR3 is 13 residues long. J gave up 8 bases and V 5 bases, and 6 bases lay outside the gene matches. The clonotype originates from a man aged 65 to 79 with acute or convalescent COVID-19. The chain carries TRBV3-1 (or the pseudogene TRBV3-2) and TRBJ1-1; TRBD1 agrees at 9 bases. Source material: peripheral blood. CDR3 residues: CASSLTGGGEAFF. The CDR3 DNA reads as TGTGCCAGCAGCTTAACAGGGGGCGGGGAAGCTTTCTTT.